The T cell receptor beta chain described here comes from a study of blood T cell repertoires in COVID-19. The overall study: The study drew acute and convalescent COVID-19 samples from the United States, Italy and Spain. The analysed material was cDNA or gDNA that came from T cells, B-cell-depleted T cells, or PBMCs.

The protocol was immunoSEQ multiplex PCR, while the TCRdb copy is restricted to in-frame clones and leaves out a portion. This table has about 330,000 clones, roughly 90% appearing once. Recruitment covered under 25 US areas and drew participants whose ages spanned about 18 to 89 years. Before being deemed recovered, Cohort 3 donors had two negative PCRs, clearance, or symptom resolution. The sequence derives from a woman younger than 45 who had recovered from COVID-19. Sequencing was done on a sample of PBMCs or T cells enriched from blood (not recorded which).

Written as DNA, the CDR3 is TGTGCCAGCAGTTCCACAGGGAACTCCGAGCAGTACTTC. It encodes CASSSTGNSEQYF. The chain uses TRBV6-5 and TRBJ2-7; TRBD1 is a possible D gene (6 bases). The CDR3 has 13 residues. CDR1 and CDR2 (germline): MNHEY, SVGAGI. Trimming left V 4 bases short and J 6 bases short, with 13 bases between.